This T cell receptor (beta chain) derives from a study of T cell responses to AZD1222 COVID-19 vaccine. In regard to this clone: The antigen is undetermined.

Assay used: immunoSEQ multiplex PCR; TCRdb lists only in-frame clones, some missing. The table records approximately 91,000 clones, over 75% of them present only once. Broader study findings: Vaccination with two AZD1222 doses was followed by a rise in Spike-specific TCR breadth and depth. Vaccine-associated CD4 TCRs ranged over spike, dominating at 160-218 and 743-854. Reportedly, nearly half of unique spike TCRs recognized epitopes outside B.1.351/B.1.1.7 mutations. Among AZD1222 vaccinees, only 5 to 7 were seropositive at baseline.

Sequencing used peripheral blood, obtained on day 0 of AZD1222 vaccination. The sequence was obtained from an adult in good health.

CDR3 bases: TGTGCCAGCAGACGGGACAGCAACGCAGATACGCAGTATTTT. It codes for CASRRDSNADTQYF. V and J are TRBV5-4 and TRBJ2-3; 7 bases are a match to TRBD1. V shed 5 bases and J 4 bases; nucleotides not matched to a gene: 7. Germline V CDR1 and CDR2: SGHNT, YYREEE (reference sequence). The CDR3 length is 14 residues.